Described below is a single T cell receptor beta chain sequence and its context. Its specificity is unknown. The data belong to a study of human T cells and chemical hapten exposure. Overall study: Minor volume differences among pooled libraries chiefly drove per-sample TCR yield variation. Study observations and caveats: Alopecia in all donors means immunity may differ from healthy individuals. TCRs above 1 in 1000 frequency did not change with DPC sensitization.

Single cDNA molecules in the library carried unique molecular identifiers attached during preparation. Each CDR3 protein gets one entry after TCRdb re-called the RACE reads with MiXCR. Of under 300,000 distinct CDR3 sequences listed, 7.5% to 8% are singletons. Noted time point: pre-sensitization, week 0. Described treatment: therapeutic diphenylcyclopropenone sensitization with weekly scalp DPC. V trimming: 0 bases; J trimming: 5 bases; junction bases outside the gene matches: 6. The CDR3 has 15 residues. CDR1 is SGDLS, CDR2 YYNGEE, per germline. Sample: whole blood, taken in connection with sensitization to the hapten diphenylcyclopropenone (DPC). The chain recombines TRBV9 with TRBJ1-1, with 8 bases identical to TRBD1. This TCR derives from a man between 18 and 29 years old with alopecia areata. Some clones in this sample may be carry-over from other donors' samples. This CDR3 reads CASSVGTGWRTEAFF. The CDR3 DNA reads as TGTGCCAGCAGCGTAGGGACAGGGTGGAGGACTGAAGCTTTCTTT.